The 10 T cell receptor beta chains presented below share a single source sample, sequenced in a study of blood T cell repertoires in COVID-19. Data came from immunoSEQ multiplex PCR; TCRdb stores just in-frame clones and leaves some out. Of about 320,000 clones listed, 90% to 95% are singletons. Input material: PBMCs or T cells enriched from blood (not recorded which). The source is a woman in her 30s who had been exposed to COVID-19.

V gene TRBV4-2 combines with J gene TRBJ1-2, with TRBD1 as a possible D gene (6 bases). The germline V gene encodes CDR1 LGHNA and CDR2 YNFKEQ. The germline V and J ends were trimmed by 2 bases and 6 bases, with 16 bases remaining between them. The CDR3 runs 15 residues. CDR3 bases: TGTGCCAGCAGCCAATATGGGGGCGTAACAAATGGCTACACCTTC. Translating it yields CASSQYGGVTNGYTF.

This sequence joins TRBV5-1 and TRBJ1-1, with TRBD1 as a possible D gene (5 bases). The CDR3 length is 14 residues. V lost 3 bases and J lost 6, with 15 bases in between. In germline, CDR1 is SGHRS, CDR2 YFSETQ. CDR3 sequence reads: CASSSDPGYSEAFF. The CDR3 DNA reads TGCGCCAGCAGCTCTGACCCAGGGTACTCTGAAGCTTTCTTT.

J is TRBJ1-6 and V is TRBV27; 8 nucleotides agree with TRBD1. Germline V gene sequence: CDR1 MNHEY, CDR2 SMNVEV (reference sequence). The V and J ends lost 5 bases and 7 bases, in that order; junction bases with no gene match: 7. This CDR3 is 15 amino acids long. CDR3 coding DNA: TGTGCCAGCAGTACCCGACAGGGGAAAAATTCACCCCTCCACTTT. It translates to CASSTRQGKNSPLHF.

The rearrangement links TRBV6-5 to TRBJ2-7; 8 bases match TRBD1. Germline lookup yields CDR1 MNHEY and CDR2 SVGAGI. J was trimmed by 4 bases and V by 4 bases; bases with no gene match: 6. The CDR3 covers 14 residues. CDR3 residues: CASSFGTGTYEQYF. The CDR3 DNA reads as TGTGCCAGCAGTTTCGGGACAGGAACTTACGAGCAGTACTTC.

This chain joins TRBV9 and TRBJ2-7, with 11 bases lining up with TRBD1. The CDR3 extends over 14 amino acids. V was pared by 4 bases and J by 3 bases, with 3 bases of the junction left unmatched. Looked up from germline, CDR1 is SGDLS and CDR2 is YYNGEE. As DNA, the CDR3 is TGTGCCAGCAGCACGGGGACAGGGGGCTACGAGCAGTACTTC. This codes for CASSTGTGGYEQYF.

This clone was seen only once. The chain employs TRBV19 and TRBJ1-1; D not resolved. V shed 7 bases and J shed 8 bases, with 14 bases lying between them. The CDR3 contains 12 residues. The germline V gene encodes CDR1 LNHDA and CDR2 SQIVND (reference sequence). CDR3 bases: TGTGCCAGTATGTACGGGTCGAAGGAAGCTTTCTTT. It specifies CASMYGSKEAFF.

This sequence joins TRBV9 and TRBJ1-6; no clear D. V was trimmed by 0 bases and J by 6 bases, leaving 13 bases between them. The CDR3 has 16 amino acids. The V gene's germline CDR1 is SGDLS and CDR2 YYNGEE. The CDR3 DNA reads as TGTGCCAGCAGCGTAGCGTCGGTATTTGGTAATTCACCCCTCCACTTT. Translated: CASSVASVFGNSPLHF.

The chain combines TRBV11-2 with TRBJ2-7; tentative D call: TRBD2 (7 bases). The germline CDR1 and CDR2 sequences are SGHAT and FQNNGV. V lost 5 bases to trimming and J lost 1 base, with 18 bases between them. The CDR3 extends over 16 amino acids. The CDR3 nucleotides read TGTGCCAGCAGCATACCGGGGGGCAGTCTATCCTACGAGCAGTACTTC. It is translated as CASSIPGGSLSYEQYF.

The chain carries TRBV21-1 and TRBJ1-3; the table's D call of TRBD1 was not tested on the DNA. TRBV21-1 counts as a pseudogene. This CDR3 comprises 19 residues. The CDR3 is CASDKRAGGYWNSGNTIYF. The CDR3 DNA follows: TGTGCCAGCGATAAACGGGCAGGGGGGTATTGGAACTCTGGAAACACCATATATTTT.

This chain links TRBV5-4 with TRBJ1-1; 7 bases are a match to TRBD1. The trim removed 4 bases at V and 0 bases at J, leaving 3 bases unmatched. This CDR3 spans 14 amino acids. Germline-derived CDR1 and CDR2 are SGHNT and YYREEE (reference sequence). The DNA for the CDR3 is TGTGCCAGCAGCCGGCAGGGGGTGAACACTGAAGCTTTCTTT. It specifies CASSRQGVNTEAFF.